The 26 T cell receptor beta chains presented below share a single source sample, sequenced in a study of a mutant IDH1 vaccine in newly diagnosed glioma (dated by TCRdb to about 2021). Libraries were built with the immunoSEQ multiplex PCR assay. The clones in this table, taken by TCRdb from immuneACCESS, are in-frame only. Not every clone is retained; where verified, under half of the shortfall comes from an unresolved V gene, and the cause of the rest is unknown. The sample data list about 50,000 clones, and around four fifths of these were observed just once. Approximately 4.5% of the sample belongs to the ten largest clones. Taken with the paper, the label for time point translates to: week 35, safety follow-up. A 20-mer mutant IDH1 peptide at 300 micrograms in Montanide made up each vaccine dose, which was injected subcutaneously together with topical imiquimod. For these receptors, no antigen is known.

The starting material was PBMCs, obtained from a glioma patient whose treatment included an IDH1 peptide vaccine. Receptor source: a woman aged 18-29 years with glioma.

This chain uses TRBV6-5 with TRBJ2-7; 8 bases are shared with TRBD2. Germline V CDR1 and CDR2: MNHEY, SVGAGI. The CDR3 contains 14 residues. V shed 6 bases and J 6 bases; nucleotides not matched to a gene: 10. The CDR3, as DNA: TGTGCCAGCAGCTTGCCCGGGACTAGGTTCGAGCAGTACTTC. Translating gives CASSLPGTRFEQYF.

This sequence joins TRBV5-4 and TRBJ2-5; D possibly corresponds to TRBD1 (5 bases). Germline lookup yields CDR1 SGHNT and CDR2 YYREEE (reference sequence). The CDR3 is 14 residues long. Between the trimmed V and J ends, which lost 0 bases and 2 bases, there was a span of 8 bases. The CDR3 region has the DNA TGTGCCAGCAGCTTGGGGACAAGTCAAGAGACCCAGTACTTC. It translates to CASSLGTSQETQYF.

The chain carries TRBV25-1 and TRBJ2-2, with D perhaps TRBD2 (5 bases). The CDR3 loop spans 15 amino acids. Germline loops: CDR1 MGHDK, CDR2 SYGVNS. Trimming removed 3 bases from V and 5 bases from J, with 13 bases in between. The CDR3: CASSERSGGTGELFF. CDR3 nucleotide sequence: TGTGCCAGCAGTGAGCGGAGCGGCGGAACCGGGGAGCTGTTTTTT.

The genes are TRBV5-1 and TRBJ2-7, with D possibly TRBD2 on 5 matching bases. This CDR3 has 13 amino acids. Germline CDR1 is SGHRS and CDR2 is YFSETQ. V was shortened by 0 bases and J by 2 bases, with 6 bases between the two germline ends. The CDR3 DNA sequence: TGCGCCAGCAGCTTGGCTAGCCCCTACGAGCAGTACTTC. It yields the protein CASSLASPYEQYF.

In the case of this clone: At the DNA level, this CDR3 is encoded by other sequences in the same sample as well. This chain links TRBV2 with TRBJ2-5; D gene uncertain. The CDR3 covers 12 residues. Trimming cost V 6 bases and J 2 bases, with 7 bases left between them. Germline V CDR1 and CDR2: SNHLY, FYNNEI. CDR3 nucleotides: TGTGCCAGCAGCGCCCTACAAGAGACCCAGTACTTC. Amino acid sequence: CASSALQETQYF. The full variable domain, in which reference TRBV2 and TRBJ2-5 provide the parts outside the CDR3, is EPEVTQTPSHQVTQMGQEVILRCVPISNHLYFYWYRQILGQKVEFLVSFYNNEISEKSEIFDDQFSVERPDGSNFTLKIRSTKLEDSAMYFCASSALQETQYFGPGTRLLVL.

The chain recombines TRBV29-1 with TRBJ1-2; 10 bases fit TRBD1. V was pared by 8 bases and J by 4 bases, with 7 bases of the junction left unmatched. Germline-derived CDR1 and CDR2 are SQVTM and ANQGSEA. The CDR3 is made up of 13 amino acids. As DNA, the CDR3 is TGCAGCTTGACCCGGGACAGGGGCTATGGCTACACCTTC. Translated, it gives CSLTRDRGYGYTF.

The CDR3 DNA reads as TGTGCCTGGTTTCTTGGAAACACCATATATTTT. The encoded protein is CAWFLGNTIYF. The chain couples TRBV30 to TRBJ1-3; unclear D gene. Germline CDR1 and CDR2: GTSNPN and SVGIG (reference sequence). The CDR3 runs 11 residues. V was trimmed by 5 bases and J by 3 bases, leaving 5 bases between them.

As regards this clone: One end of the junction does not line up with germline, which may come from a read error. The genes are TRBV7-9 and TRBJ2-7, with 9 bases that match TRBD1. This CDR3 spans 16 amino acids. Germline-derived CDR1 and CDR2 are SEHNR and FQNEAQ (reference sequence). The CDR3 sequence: CASSLAVGQGTYEQYF. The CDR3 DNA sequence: TGTGCCAGCAGCCTAGCTGTGGGACAGGGAACCTACGAGCAGTACTTC.

CDR3 residues: CASSQDPTGLLPIGQYF. Written as DNA, the CDR3 is TGTGCCAGCAGCCAAGATCCGACGGGACTACTACCGATTGGGCAGTATTTT. V and J are TRBV4-2 and TRBJ2-3, with 7 bases matching TRBD2. V dropped 0 bases and J dropped 11; count of bases not matched to a gene: 17. This CDR3 comprises 17 residues. Germline values: CDR1 LGHNA, CDR2 YNFKEQ.

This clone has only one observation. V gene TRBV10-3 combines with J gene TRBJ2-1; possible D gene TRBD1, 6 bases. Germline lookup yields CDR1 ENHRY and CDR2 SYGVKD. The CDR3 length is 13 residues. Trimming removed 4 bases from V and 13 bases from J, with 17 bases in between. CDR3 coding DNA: TGTGCCATCAGTGCGGACAGACATTTGAATCAGTTCTTC. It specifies CAISADRHLNQFF.

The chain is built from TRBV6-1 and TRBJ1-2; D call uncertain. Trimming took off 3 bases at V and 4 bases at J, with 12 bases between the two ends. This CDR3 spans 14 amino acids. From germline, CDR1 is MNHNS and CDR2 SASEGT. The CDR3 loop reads CASSEMRGSYGYTF. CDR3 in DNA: TGTGCCAGCAGTGAGATGCGTGGGAGCTATGGCTACACCTTC.

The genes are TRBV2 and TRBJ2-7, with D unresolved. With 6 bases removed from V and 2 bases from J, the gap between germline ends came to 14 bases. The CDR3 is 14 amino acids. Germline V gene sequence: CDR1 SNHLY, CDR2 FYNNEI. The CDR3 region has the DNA TGTGCCAGCAGAGGGCCGAAAGCGCCCTACGAGCAGTACTTC. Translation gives CASRGPKAPYEQYF.

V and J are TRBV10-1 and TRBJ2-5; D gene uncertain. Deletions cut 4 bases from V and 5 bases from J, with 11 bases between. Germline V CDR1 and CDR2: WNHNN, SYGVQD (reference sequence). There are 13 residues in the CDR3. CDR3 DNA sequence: TGCGCCAGCAGTGCTGGGTCTTTGGAGACCCAGTACTTC. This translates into CASSAGSLETQYF.

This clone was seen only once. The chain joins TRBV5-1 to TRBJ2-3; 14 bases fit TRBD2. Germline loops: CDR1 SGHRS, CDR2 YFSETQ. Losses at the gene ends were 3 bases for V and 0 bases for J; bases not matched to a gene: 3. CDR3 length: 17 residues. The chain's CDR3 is CASSWTSGRPSTDTQYF. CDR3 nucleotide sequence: TGCGCCAGCAGCTGGACTAGCGGGAGGCCGAGCACAGATACGCAGTATTTT.

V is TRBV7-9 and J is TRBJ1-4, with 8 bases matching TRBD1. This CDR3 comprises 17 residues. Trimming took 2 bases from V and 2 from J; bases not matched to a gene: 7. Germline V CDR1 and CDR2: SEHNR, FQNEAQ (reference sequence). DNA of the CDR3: TGTGCCAGCAGCTTATCTACAGGGGGAGAGACTAATGAAAAACTGTTTTTT. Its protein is CASSLSTGGETNEKLFF.

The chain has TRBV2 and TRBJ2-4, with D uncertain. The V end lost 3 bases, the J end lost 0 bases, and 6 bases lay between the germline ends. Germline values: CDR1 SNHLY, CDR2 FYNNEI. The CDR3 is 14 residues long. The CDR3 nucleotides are TGTGCCAGCAGTGAGGGAAGAGCCAAAAACATTCAGTACTTC. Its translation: CASSEGRAKNIQYF.

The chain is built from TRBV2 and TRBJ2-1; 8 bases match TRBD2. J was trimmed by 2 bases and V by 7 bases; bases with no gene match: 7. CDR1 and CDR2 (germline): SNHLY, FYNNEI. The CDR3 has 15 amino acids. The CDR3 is CASTRGGGPYNEQFF. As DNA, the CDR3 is TGTGCCAGCACCCGGGGGGGAGGACCCTACAATGAGCAGTTCTTC.

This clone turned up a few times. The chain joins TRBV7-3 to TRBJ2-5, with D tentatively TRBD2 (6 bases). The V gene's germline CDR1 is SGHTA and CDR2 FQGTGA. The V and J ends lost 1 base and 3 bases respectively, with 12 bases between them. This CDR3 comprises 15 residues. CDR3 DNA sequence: TGTGCCAGCAGCTTAAAGGCGGGGCTGGAAGAGACCCAGTACTTC. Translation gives CASSLKAGLEETQYF.

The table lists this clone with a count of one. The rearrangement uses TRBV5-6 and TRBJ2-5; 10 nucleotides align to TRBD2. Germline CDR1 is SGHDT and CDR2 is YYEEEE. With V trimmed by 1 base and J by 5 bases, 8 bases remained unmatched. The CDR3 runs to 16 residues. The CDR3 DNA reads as TGTGCCAGCAGCTTGTCGGGGGTGGGACTAGCGGAGACCCAGTACTTC. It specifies CASSLSGVGLAETQYF.

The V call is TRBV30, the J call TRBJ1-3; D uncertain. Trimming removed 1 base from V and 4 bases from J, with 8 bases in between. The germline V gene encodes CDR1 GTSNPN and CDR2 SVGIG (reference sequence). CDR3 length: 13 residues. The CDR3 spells CAWSEPAGNTIYF. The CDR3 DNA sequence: TGTGCCTGGAGTGAACCGGCAGGAAACACCATATATTTT.

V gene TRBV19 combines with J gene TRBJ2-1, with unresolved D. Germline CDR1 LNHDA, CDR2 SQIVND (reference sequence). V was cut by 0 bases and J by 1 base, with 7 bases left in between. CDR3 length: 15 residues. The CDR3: CASSIDHGSYNEQFF. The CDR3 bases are TGTGCCAGTAGTATAGATCACGGATCCTACAATGAGCAGTTCTTC.

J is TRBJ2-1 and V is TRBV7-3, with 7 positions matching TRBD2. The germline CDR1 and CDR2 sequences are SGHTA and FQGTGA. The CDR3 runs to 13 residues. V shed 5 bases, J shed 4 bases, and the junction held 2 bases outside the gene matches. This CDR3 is CASSSGVYNEQFF. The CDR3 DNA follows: TGTGCCAGCAGCAGCGGGGTATACAATGAGCAGTTCTTC.

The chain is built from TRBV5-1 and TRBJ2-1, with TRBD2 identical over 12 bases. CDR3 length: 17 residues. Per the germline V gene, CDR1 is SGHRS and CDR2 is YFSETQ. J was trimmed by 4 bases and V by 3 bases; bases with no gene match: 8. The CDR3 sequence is CASSSASLAGGYNEQFF. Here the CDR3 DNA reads TGCGCCAGCAGCTCCGCGTCCCTAGCGGGGGGGTACAATGAGCAGTTCTTC.

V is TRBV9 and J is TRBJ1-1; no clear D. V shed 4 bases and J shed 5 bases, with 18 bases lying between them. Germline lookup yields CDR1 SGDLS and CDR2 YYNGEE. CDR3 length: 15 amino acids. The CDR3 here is CASSPPGGHGTEAFF. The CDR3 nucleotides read TGTGCCAGCAGCCCCCCCGGAGGGCACGGGACTGAAGCTTTCTTT.

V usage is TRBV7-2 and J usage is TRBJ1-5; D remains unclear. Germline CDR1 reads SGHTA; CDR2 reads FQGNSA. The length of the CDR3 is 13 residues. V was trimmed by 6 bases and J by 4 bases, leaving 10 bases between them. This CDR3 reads CASSPNSNQPQHF. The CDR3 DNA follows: TGTGCCAGCAGTCCTAATTCTAATCAGCCCCAGCATTTT.

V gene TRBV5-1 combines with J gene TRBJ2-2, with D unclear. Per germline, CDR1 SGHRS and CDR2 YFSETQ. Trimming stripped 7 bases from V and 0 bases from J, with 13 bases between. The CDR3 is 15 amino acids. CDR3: CASEADPANTGELFF. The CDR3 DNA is TGCGCCAGCGAGGCAGACCCAGCGAACACCGGGGAGCTGTTTTTT.